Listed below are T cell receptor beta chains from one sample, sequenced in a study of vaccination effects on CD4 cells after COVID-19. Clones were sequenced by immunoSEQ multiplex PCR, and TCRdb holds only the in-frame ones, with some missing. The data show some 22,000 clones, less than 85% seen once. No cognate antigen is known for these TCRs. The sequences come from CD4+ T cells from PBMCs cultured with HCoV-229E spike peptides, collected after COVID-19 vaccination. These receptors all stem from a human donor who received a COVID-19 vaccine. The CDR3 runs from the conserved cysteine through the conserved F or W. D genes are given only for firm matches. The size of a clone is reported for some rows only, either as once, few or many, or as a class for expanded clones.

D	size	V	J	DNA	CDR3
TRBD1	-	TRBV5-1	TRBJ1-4	TGCGCCAGCAGCTCGGGACCTACCGGGACAGCAGATGAAAAACTGTTTTTT	CASSSGPTGTADEKLFF
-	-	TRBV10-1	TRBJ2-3	TGCGCCAGCAGTCCGTCAGGGAAGGTGACAGATACGCAGTATTTT	CASSPSGKVTDTQYF
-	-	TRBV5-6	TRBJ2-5	TGTGCCAGCAGCTCCGGCCTACGGGGGAGGCAGACCCAGTACTTC	CASSSGLRGRQTQYF
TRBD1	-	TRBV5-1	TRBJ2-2	TGCGCCAGCAGCTTGCCGGGACAGGGCATCGGGGAGCTGTTTTTT	CASSLPGQGIGELFF
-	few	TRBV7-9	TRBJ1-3	TGTGCCAGCAGCTTAACTCCCGACCACACCATATATTTT	CASSLTPDHTIYF
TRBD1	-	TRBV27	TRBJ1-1	TGTGCCAGCAGACCTATCGACAGGGACGGGGGAGCTTTCTTT	CASRPIDRDGGAFF
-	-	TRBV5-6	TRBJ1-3	TGTGCCAGCAGCTCGACGGCTGTAAGAAACACCATATATTTT	CASSSTAVRNTIYF
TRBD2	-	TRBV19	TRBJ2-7	TGTGCCAGTAGTATCCGGGGGGGCGAGCAGTACTTC	CASSIRGGEQYF
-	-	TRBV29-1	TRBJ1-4	TGCAGCGTTGAAGATCTGGCGCCGACGGGCGAAAAACTGTTTTTT	CSVEDLAPTGEKLFF
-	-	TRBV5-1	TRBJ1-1	TGCGCCAGCAGCCCTAAACATTACTCGAACACTGAAGCTTTCTTT	CASSPKHYSNTEAFF
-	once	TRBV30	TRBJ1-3	TGTGCCTGGAGTACAGCGGGAAACACCATATATTTT	CAWSTAGNTIYF
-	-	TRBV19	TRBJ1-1	TGTGCCAGTAGTATGCGAGACGACACTGAAGCTTTCTTT	CASSMRDDTEAFF
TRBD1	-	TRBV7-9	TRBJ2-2	TGTGCCAGCAGCTTAGGGGCGACAGGGGGGAGCACCGGGGAGCTGTTTTTT	CASSLGATGGSTGELFF
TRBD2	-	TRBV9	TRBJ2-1	TGTGCCAGCAGCGCGCGGGGGAGCTCCTACAATGAGCAGTTCTTC	CASSARGSSYNEQFF
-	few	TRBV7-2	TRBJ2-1	TGTGCCAGCAGCTTAGATAGCGGCCGGGGTGAGCAGTTCTTC	CASSLDSGRGEQFF
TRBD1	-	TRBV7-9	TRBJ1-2	TGTGCCAGCAGCGTACAGGGGGCGGGTAACTATGGCTACACCTTC	CASSVQGAGNYGYTF
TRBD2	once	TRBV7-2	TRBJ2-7	TGTGCCAGCAGCTTAGATTCTAGCGGGCCCTACGAGCAGTACTTC	CASSLDSSGPYEQYF
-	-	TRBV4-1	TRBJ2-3	TGCGCCAGCAGCCCTCGTAGAACAGATACGCAGTATTTT	CASSPRRTDTQYF
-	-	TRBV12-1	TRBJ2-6	TGTGCCAGCAGCCTCAGTAGAGGTACCTCTGGGGCCAACGTCCTGACTTTC	CASSLSRGTSGANVLTF
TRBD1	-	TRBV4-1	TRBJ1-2	TGCGCCAGCAGCCGGGACGGGACAGCTAACTATGGCTACACCTTC	CASSRDGTANYGYTF
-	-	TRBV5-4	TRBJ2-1	TGTGCCAGCAGCCTTGGTCCGGAAATCACCTACAATGAGCAGTTCTTC	CASSLGPEITYNEQFF
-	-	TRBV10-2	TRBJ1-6	TGCGCCAGCAGCTACAACAATTCACCCCTCCACTTT	CASSYNNSPLHF
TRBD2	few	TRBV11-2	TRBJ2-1	TGTGCCAGCAGCTCCGGACTAGCGGGATACAATGAGCAGTTCTTC	CASSSGLAGYNEQFF
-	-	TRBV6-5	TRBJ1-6	TGTGCCAGCAGTTACAAAGATAATGGGGGCTCACCCCTCCACTTT	CASSYKDNGGSPLHF
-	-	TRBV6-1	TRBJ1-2	TGTGCCAGCAGTGAAGGTGGGAATAAGGGTGGCTACACCTTC	CASSEGGNKGGYTF